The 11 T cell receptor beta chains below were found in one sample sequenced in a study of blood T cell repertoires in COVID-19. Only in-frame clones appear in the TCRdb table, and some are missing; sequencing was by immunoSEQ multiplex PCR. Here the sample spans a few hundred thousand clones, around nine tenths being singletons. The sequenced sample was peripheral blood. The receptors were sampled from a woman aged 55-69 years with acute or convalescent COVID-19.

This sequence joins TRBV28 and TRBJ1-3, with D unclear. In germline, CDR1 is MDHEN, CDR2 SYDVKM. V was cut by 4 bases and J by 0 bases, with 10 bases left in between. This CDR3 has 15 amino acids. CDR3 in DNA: TGTGCCAGCAGTTCCCCGGGAAGCTCTGGAAACACCATATATTTT. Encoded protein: CASSSPGSSGNTIYF. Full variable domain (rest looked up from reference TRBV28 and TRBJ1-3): DVKVTQSSRYLVKRTGEKVFLECVQDMDHENMFWYRQDPGLGLRLIYFSYDVKMKEKGDIPEGYSVSREKKERFSLILESASTNQTSMYLCASSSPGSSGNTIYFGEGSWLTVV.

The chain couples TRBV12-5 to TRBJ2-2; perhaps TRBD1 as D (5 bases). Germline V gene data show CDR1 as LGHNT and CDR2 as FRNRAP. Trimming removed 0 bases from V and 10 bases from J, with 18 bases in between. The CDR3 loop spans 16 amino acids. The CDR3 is CASGLVIAREAEELFF. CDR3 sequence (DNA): TGTGCTAGTGGTTTGGTTATTGCCAGGGAAGCCGAGGAGCTGTTTTTT.

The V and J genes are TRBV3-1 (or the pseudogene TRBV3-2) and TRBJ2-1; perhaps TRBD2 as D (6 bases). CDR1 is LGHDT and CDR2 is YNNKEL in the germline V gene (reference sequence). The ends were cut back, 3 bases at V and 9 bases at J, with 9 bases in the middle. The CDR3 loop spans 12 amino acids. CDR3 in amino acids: CASSHGGCEQFF. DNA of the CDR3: TGTGCCAGCAGCCATGGGGGGTGTGAGCAGTTCTTC.

The chain's CDR3 is CASSPTGGGQPQHF. The CDR3 nucleotides are TGTGCCAGCAGCCCTACAGGTGGAGGGCAGCCCCAGCATTTT. V and J are TRBV4-2 and TRBJ1-5, with D possibly matching TRBD1 (5 bases). The length of the CDR3 is 14 residues. CDR1 and CDR2 from the germline V gene are LGHNA and YNFKEQ. V was shortened by 4 bases and J by 7 bases, with 14 bases between the two germline ends.

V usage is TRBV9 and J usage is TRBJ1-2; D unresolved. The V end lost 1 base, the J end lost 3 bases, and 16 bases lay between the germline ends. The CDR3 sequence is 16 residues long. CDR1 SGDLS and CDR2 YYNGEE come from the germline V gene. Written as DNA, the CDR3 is TGTGCCAGCAGCGTAACCGAGGGAAGTTTGGACTATGGCTACACCTTC. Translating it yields CASSVTEGSLDYGYTF.

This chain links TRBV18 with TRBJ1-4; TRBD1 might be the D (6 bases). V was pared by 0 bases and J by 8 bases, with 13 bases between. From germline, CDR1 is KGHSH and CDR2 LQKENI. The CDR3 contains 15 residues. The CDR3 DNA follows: TGTGCCAGCTCACCACCGATCACAGGGAAAGAAAAACTGTTTTTT. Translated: CASSPPITGKEKLFF.

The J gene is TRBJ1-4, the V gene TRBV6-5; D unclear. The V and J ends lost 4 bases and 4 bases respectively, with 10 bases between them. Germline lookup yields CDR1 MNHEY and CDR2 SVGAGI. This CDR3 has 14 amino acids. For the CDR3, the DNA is TGTGCCAGCAGTTTAGACCGGGTTAATGAAAAACTGTTTTTT. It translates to CASSLDRVNEKLFF.

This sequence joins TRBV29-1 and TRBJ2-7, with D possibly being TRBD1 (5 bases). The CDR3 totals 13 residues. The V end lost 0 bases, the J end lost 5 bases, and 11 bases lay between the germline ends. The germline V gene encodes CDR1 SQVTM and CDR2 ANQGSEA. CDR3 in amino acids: CSVEDTGWDEQYF. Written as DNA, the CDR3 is TGCAGCGTTGAAGATACAGGTTGGGACGAGCAGTACTTC.

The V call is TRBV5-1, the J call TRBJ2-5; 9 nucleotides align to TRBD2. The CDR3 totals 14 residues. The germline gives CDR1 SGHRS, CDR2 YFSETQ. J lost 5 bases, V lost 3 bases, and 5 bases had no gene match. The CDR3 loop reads CASSSMSGGETQYF. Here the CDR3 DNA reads TGCGCCAGCAGCTCAATGAGCGGGGGGGAGACCCAGTACTTC.

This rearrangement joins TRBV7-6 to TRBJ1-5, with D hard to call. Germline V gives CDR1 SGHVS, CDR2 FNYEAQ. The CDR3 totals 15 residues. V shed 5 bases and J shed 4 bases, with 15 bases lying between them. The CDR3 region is CASSPNSGSNQPQHF. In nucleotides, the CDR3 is TGTGCCAGCAGCCCAAATAGCGGATCTAATCAGCCCCAGCATTTT.

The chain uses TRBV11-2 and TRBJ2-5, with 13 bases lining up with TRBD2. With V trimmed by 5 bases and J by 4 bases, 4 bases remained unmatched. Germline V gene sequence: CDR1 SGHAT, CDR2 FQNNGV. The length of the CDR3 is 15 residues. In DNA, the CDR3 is TGTGCCAGCAGCGCCGGACTAGCGGGGGTAGAGACCCAGTACTTC. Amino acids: CASSAGLAGVETQYF.